This T cell receptor (beta chain) comes out of a study of cytomegalovirus exposure and HLA in healthy donors. Overall study findings and caveats: Cytomegalovirus-associated status was assigned to some 160 TCR beta chains.

With regard to this clone: Its matching antigen is unknown.

Clones were sequenced by immunoSEQ multiplex PCR, and TCRdb holds only the in-frame ones, with some missing. The sample contains about 150,000 clones, more than 70% of which appear only once. Separate from the roughly 710-subject first cohort, the approximately 120-subject validation cohort was the one that the donors belonged to. V lost 5 bases, J lost 7 bases, and 14 bases lay in between. This CDR3 contains 14 residues. Germline CDR1 reads SEHNR; CDR2 reads FQNEAQ (reference sequence). The TCR comes from a human donor in good health. The chain carries TRBV7-9 and TRBJ1-4; a weak D match, TRBD1 (6 bases). Sequencing was done on a sample of PBMCs. DNA for the CDR3: TGTGCCAGCAGCCTGGGGGCAGGGAGTGAAAAACTGTTTTTT. It is translated as CASSLGAGSEKLFF.